The 10 T cell receptor beta chains given below trace back to one sample, sequenced in a study of identical twins. TCRdb re-analysed the 5' RACE reads in MiXCR, keeping a single row per CDR3 protein. The sample holds roughly 480,000 distinct CDR3 sequences, 24% seen once. This sample was also put to use in a study of T cells expressing NK-cell markers.

The sample taken for sequencing was CD4+ T cells sorted from blood. These receptors were obtained from a woman between 18 and 29 years old in good health.

This chain connects TRBV5-1 to TRBJ2-5; the match to TRBD2 covers 7 bases. Germline V lookup: CDR1 SGHRS, CDR2 YFSETQ. Trimming took 5 bases from V and 2 from J; bases not matched to a gene: 12. The CDR3 has 16 residues. The CDR3 DNA follows: TGCGCCAGCAGGGGGATAGCGGGTGTCCTACAAGAGACCCAGTACTTC. Translating it yields CASRGIAGVLQETQYF.

This clonotype has only a few counts. The chain links TRBV7-2 to TRBJ2-3; 7 bases are a match to TRBD2. There are 16 residues in the CDR3. CDR1 and CDR2 (germline): SGHTA, FQGNSA. V lost 3 bases, J lost 7 bases, and 13 bases stayed unmatched. The CDR3 loop reads CASSLHGAGEVNTQYF. The CDR3 DNA sequence: TGTGCCAGCAGCTTGCACGGCGCGGGAGAAGTAAATACGCAGTATTTT. Looking up the rest from reference TRBV7-2 and TRBJ2-3 gives the full variable domain: GAGVSQSPSNKVTEKGKDVELRCDPISGHTALYWYRQSLGQGLEFLIYFQGNSAPDKSGLPSDRFSAERTGGSVSTLTIQRTQQEDSAVYLCASSLHGAGEVNTQYFGPGTRLTVL.

This clonotype was detected a few times. This chain links TRBV12-3 or TRBV12-4 with TRBJ1-2, with D unresolved. V was shortened by 7 bases and J by 7 bases, with 13 bases between the two germline ends. This CDR3 contains 12 residues. The CDR3 sequence is CASNSRLGGYTF. Written as DNA, the CDR3 is TGTGCCAGCAACTCCAGGCTTGGTGGCTACACCTTC.

With respect to this clonotype: At one end the junction does not follow the germline gene, possibly because of a read error. The chain employs TRBV6-1 and TRBJ1-5; tentatively, D is TRBD1 (6 bases). Germline loops: CDR1 MNHNS, CDR2 SASEGT. The CDR3 is made up of 16 amino acids. DNA of the CDR3: TGTGCCAGCAGTCATCCGGGACAAGTTGGCAACCAGCCCCAGCATTTT. As protein: CASSHPGQVGNQPQHF.

V gene TRBV29-1 combines with J gene TRBJ1-5, with D possibly being TRBD1 (6 bases). In germline, CDR1 is SQVTM, CDR2 ANQGSEA. The CDR3 spans 14 residues. The V end was cut by 6 bases, the J end by 0 bases, with 12 bases between. The CDR3 coding sequence is TGCAGCGTAAAAACAGGGTATAGCAATCAGCCCCAGCATTTT. Protein sequence: CSVKTGYSNQPQHF.

V gene TRBV7-2 combines with J gene TRBJ2-1; TRBD2 is a possible D gene (6 bases). Per the germline V gene, CDR1 is SGHTA and CDR2 is FQGNSA. V gave up 2 bases and J gave up 2 bases, with 13 bases separating them. CDR3 length equals 16 residues. Written as DNA, the CDR3 is TGTGCCAGCAGCTTAAGCCCCTCTAGCGCCTACAATGAGCAGTTCTTC. Its translation is CASSLSPSSAYNEQFF.

V gene TRBV6-5 combines with J gene TRBJ2-3; maybe TRBD2 (5 bases). Germline V CDR1 and CDR2: MNHEY, SVGAGI. Trimming took 6 bases from V and 8 from J, leaving 15 bases between them. This CDR3 comprises 13 residues. In DNA, the CDR3 is TGTGCCAGCAGGGACTCGCATTGGGGTACGCAGTATTTT. Its protein is CASRDSHWGTQYF.

The chain recombines TRBV6-5 with TRBJ2-1; D uncertain. V was clipped by 4 bases and J by 1 base, with 11 bases between them. This CDR3 comprises 15 residues. CDR1 and CDR2 from the germline V gene are MNHEY and SVGAGI. The CDR3 nucleotides are TGTGCCAGCAGTTCCCCGCGTCGTTCCTACAATGAGCAGTTCTTC. It encodes CASSSPRRSYNEQFF.

This clonotype was observed a few times. The chain is built from TRBV12-3 or TRBV12-4 and TRBJ1-1; the D is unclear. Trimming removed 6 bases from V and 5 bases from J, with 13 bases in between. The CDR3 sequence is 13 residues long. DNA of the CDR3: TGTGCCAGCAGAAATAGGGAGGGTACTGAAGCTTTCTTT. As protein: CASRNREGTEAFF.

This rearrangement joins TRBV12-3 or TRBV12-4 to TRBJ1-4, with 8 positions matching TRBD1. The CDR3 length is 14 residues. The ends lost 4 bases at V and 2 bases at J; junction bases unmatched: 0. The CDR3 nucleotides read TGTGCCAGCAGTTACAGGGGGACTAATGAAAAACTGTTTTTT. Translation: CASSYRGTNEKLFF.